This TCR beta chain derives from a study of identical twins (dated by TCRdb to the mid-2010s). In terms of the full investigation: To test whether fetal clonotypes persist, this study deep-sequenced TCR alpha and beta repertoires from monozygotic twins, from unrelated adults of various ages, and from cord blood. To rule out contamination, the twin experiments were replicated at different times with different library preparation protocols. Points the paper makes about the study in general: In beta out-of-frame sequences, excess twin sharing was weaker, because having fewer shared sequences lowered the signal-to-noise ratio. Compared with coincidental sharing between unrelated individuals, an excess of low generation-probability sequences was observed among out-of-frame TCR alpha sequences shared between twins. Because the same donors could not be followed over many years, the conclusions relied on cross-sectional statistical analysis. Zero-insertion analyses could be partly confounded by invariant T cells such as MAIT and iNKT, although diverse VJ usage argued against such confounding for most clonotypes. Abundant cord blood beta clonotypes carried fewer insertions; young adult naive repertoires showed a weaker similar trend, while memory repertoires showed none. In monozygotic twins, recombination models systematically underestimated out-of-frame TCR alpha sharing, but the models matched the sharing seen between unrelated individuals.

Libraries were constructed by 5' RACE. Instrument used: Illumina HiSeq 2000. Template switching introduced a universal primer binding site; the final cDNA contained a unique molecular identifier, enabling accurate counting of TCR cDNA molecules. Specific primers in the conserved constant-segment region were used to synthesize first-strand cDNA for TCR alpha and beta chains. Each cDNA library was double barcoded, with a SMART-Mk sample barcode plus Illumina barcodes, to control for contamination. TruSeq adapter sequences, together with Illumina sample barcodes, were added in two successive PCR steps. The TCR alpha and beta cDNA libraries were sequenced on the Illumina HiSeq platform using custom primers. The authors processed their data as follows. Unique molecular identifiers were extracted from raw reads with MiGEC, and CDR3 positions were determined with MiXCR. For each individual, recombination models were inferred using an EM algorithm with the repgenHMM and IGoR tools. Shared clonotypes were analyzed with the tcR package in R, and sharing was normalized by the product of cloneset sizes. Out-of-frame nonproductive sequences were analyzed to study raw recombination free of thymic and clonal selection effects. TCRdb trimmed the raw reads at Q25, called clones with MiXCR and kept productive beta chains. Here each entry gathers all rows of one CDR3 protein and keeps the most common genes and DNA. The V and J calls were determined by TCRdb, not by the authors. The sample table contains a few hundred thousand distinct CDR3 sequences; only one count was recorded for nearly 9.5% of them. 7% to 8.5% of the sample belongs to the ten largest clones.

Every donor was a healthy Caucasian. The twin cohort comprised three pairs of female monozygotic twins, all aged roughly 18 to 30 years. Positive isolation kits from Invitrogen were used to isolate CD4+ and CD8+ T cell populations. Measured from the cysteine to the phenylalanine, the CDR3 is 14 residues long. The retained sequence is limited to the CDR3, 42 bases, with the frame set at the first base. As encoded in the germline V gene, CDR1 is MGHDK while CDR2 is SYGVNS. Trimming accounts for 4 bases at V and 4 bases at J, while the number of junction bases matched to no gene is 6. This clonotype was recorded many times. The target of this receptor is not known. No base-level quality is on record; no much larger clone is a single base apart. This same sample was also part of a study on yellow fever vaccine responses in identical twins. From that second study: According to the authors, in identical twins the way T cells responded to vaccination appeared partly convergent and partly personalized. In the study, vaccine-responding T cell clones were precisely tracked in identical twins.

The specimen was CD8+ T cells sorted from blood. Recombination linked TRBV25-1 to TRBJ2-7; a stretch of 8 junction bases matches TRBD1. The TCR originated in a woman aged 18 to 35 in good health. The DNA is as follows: TGTGCCAGCAGTGGTGGACAGGGACCTTACGAGCAGTACTTC. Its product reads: CASSGGQGPYEQYF.